Following are 9 T cell receptor beta chains from one sample sequenced in a study of PD-L1 blockade in urothelial cancer. Measured with immunoSEQ multiplex PCR; TCRdb has only the in-frame clones, and not every one. The profile shows approximately 39,000 clones, roughly 91% of them singletons. The starting material was PBMCs, obtained around atezolizumab (anti-PD-L1) treatment. The source is a man aged 55 to 70 with urothelial cancer.

This clone was detected once. The chain uses TRBV5-1 and TRBJ2-5, with TRBD1 as a possible D gene (7 bases). Germline V gene data show CDR1 as SGHRS and CDR2 as YFSETQ. With 2 bases removed from V and 2 bases from J, the gap between germline ends came to 13 bases. The CDR3 totals 15 residues. CDR3 protein: CASSFSGGSQETQYF. CDR3 sequence (DNA): TGCGCCAGCAGCTTTTCAGGGGGGAGTCAAGAGACCCAGTACTTC.

This clone was observed a few times. The V gene is TRBV14, the J gene TRBJ1-2; no firm D call. The V end lost 0 bases, the J end lost 3 bases, and 5 bases lay between the germline ends. Germline V gene lookup returns CDR1 SGHDN and CDR2 FVKESK. The CDR3 has 13 residues. The CDR3 is CASSQETYYGYTF. The CDR3 coding sequence is TGTGCCAGCAGCCAAGAGACTTACTATGGCTACACCTTC.

The rearrangement links TRBV9 to TRBJ2-5; D might be TRBD1 (6 bases). The CDR3 length is 15 residues. Germline assignment: CDR1 SGDLS and CDR2 YYNGEE. Trimming removed 0 bases at V and 5 bases at J, with 14 bases between. CDR3 region: CASSVEGLTGETQYF. Written as DNA, the CDR3 is TGTGCCAGCAGCGTAGAAGGCCTTACAGGGGAGACCCAGTACTTC. Drawing the rest from reference TRBV9 and TRBJ2-5, the complete variable domain is DSGVTQTPKHLITATGQRVTLRCSPRSGDLSVYWYQQSLDQGLQFLIQYYNGEERAKGNILERFSAQQFPDLHSELNLSSLELGDSALYFCASSVEGLTGETQYFGPGTRLLVL.

This clone was seen just once. The chain joins TRBV7-3 to TRBJ2-7, with D hard to call. The CDR3 has 13 amino acids. Per the germline V gene, CDR1 is SGHTA and CDR2 is FQGTGA. The germline V and J ends were trimmed by 4 bases and 5 bases, with 12 bases remaining between them. In DNA form, the CDR3 reads TGTGCCAGCAGCTCCTACCCGCCCAACGAGCAGTACTTC. This sequence encodes CASSSYPPNEQYF.

The rearrangement uses TRBV7-2 and TRBJ1-1, with a tentative D call TRBD1 (6 bases). The CDR3 covers 13 residues. Germline-derived CDR1 and CDR2 are SGHTA and FQGNSA. Trimming took off 5 bases at V and 3 bases at J, with 10 bases between the two ends. For the CDR3, the DNA is TGTGCCAGCAGCCCCTGGACAGACACTGAAGCTTTCTTT. Translated: CASSPWTDTEAFF.

The J gene is TRBJ2-7, the V gene TRBV4-1; tentative D call: TRBD2 (5 bases). Germline lookup yields CDR1 MGHRA and CDR2 YSYEKL. This CDR3 contains 14 residues. Trimming shortened V by 1 base and J by 3 bases, and 10 bases separated the two germline ends. The CDR3 reads CASSQGADFYEQYF. In nucleotides, the CDR3 is TGCGCCAGCAGCCAAGGGGCGGACTTCTACGAGCAGTACTTC.

V gene TRBV21-1 combines with J gene TRBJ2-4; TRBD1 reflects the table's D call only, with no check against the DNA. TRBV21-1 is marked as a pseudogene. The CDR3 is made up of 15 amino acids. In DNA form, the CDR3 reads TGTGCCAGCAGCAACAGGGGGGTAGTCAAAAACATTCAGTACTTC. Translation: CASSNRGVVKNIQYF.

The chain couples TRBV18 to TRBJ1-1, with D possibly being TRBD1 (5 bases). V gave up 1 base and J gave up 5 bases, with 8 bases separating them. Germline assignment: CDR1 KGHSH and CDR2 LQKENI. The CDR3 covers 13 residues. The CDR3 loop reads CASSPQRGTEAFF. The CDR3 DNA follows: TGTGCCAGCTCACCACAAAGGGGTACTGAAGCTTTCTTT.

The chain combines TRBV30 with TRBJ2-3; TRBD2 agrees at 13 bases. The CDR3 has 18 amino acids. Germline trimming cut 1 base from V and 4 bases from J; bases unmatched to any gene: 11. CDR1 and CDR2 (germline): GTSNPN, SVGIG (reference sequence). CDR3 amino acids: CAWSAAPGTSGTADTQYF. The CDR3 nucleotides read TGTGCCTGGAGTGCAGCTCCGGGGACTAGCGGGACGGCAGATACGCAGTATTTT.